This T cell receptor beta chain was documented in a study of T cell responses to AZD1222 COVID-19 vaccine. Across the study: Second doses at about 4 or about 12 weeks were pooled. Regarding the study as a whole: Spike-specific TCR depth and breadth grew after two AZD1222 doses.

The method was immunoSEQ multiplex PCR; TCRdb's version includes in-frame clones alone and lacks a portion of them. The sample consists of approximately 100,000 clones, 86% of them appearing once. Trimming removed 7 bases from V and 7 bases from J, with 12 bases in between. The CDR3 length is 12 residues. Germline values: CDR1 SNHLY, CDR2 FYNNEI. Comment on this clone: Antigen specificity is unknown.

This receptor was obtained from an adult in good health. The specimen was peripheral blood, collected on day 0 of AZD1222 vaccination. The rearrangement uses TRBV2 and TRBJ2-3; maybe TRBD2 (5 bases). The CDR3 DNA sequence: TGTGCCAGCATCGAACGGAGGAATACGCAGTATTTT. This encodes CASIERRNTQYF.